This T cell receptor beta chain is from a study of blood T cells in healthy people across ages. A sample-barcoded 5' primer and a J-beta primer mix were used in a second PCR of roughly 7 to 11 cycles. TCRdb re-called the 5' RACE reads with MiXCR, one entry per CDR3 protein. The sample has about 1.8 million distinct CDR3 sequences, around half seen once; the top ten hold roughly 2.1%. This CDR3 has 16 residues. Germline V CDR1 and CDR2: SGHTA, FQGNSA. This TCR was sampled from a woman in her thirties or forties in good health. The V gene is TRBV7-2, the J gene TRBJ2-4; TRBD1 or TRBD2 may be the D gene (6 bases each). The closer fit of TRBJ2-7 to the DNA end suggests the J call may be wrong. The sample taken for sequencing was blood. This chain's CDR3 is CASSIGGKGFSYEQYF. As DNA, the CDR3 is TGTGCCAGCAGCATAGGGGGGAAAGGCTTCTCCTACGAGCAGTACTTC.